The sequence of this T cell receptor beta chain was determined in a study of blood T cell repertoires in COVID-19. About the research overall: Acute and convalescent COVID-19 samples came from the United States, Italy and Spain. T cells, B-cell-depleted T cells, or PBMCs provided the cDNA or gDNA that served as material.

This CDR3 is built from 14 residues. J lost 3 bases, V lost 0 bases, and 2 bases had no gene match. Germline V gene lookup returns CDR1 SQVTM and CDR2 ANQGSEA. Original handling: How many nucleated cells were present was estimated from reference gene primer amplification. Assay used: immunoSEQ multiplex PCR; TCRdb lists only in-frame clones, some missing. The D gene and trimming were derived from the DNA, and the V and J assignments and clone size from that table. The sample has hundreds of thousands of clones, approximately 84% seen once. This TCR came from an elderly woman with acute or convalescent COVID-19. The chain employs TRBV29-1 and TRBJ1-2; 9 bases fit TRBD1. Material for sequencing was peripheral blood. The CDR3, as DNA: TGCAGCGTTGAAGATGGACAGGGGTACTATGGCTACACCTTC. Its protein is CSVEDGQGYYGYTF.